This passage covers 15 T cell receptor beta chains from one sample sequenced in a study of T cell clones after liver transplantation. Clones were sequenced by immunoSEQ multiplex PCR, and TCRdb holds only the in-frame ones, with some missing. The data contain tens of thousands of clones, about two thirds of them singletons. Specimen: CD4+ T cells from blood, collected before liver transplant. The origin of the receptors is a human donor who received a liver transplant.

The chain has TRBV19 and TRBJ2-2; perhaps TRBD1 as D (6 bases). V was trimmed by 11 bases and J by 6 bases, leaving 16 bases between them. Germline CDR1 and CDR2: LNHDA and SQIVND (reference sequence). This CDR3 region has 13 residues. CDR3 protein: CAARGRGSGELFF. The DNA of the CDR3 is TGTGCCGCCAGGGGTCGAGGCTCCGGGGAGCTGTTTTTT.

The chain links TRBV6-5 to TRBJ2-2; 7 bases map to TRBD2. V was pared by 7 bases and J by 5 bases, with 10 bases of the junction left unmatched. This CDR3 is built from 15 residues. In germline, CDR1 is MNHEY, CDR2 SVGAGI. The CDR3 sequence is CASKLGLAVTGELFF. The CDR3 nucleotides are TGTGCCAGCAAACTCGGGCTAGCGGTTACCGGGGAGCTGTTTTTT.

V usage is TRBV30 and J usage is TRBJ1-6; no clear D. V lost 2 bases and J lost 18, with 14 bases in between. This CDR3 is 11 amino acids long. Germline assignment: CDR1 GTSNPN and CDR2 SVGIG (reference sequence). In nucleotides, the CDR3 is TGTGCCTGGAGTTACGGACGGAGGTCCCACTTT. Its translation: CAWSYGRRSHF.

The chain joins TRBV28 to TRBJ1-3, with TRBD1 matching 8 bases. Trimming took 6 bases from V and 0 from J; bases not matched to a gene: 7. The CDR3 spans 16 residues. In germline, CDR1 is MDHEN, CDR2 SYDVKM. The CDR3 loop reads CASRPGTGTSGNTIYF. For the CDR3, the DNA is TGTGCCAGCAGGCCCGGGACAGGTACCTCTGGAAACACCATATATTTT.

The chain combines TRBV19 with TRBJ1-3, with D uncertain. The CDR3 loop spans 13 amino acids. Deletions cut 8 bases from V and 2 bases from J, with 10 bases between. Looked up from germline, CDR1 is LNHDA and CDR2 is SQIVND (reference sequence). This CDR3 reads CASGEAAGNTIYF. CDR3 nucleotide sequence: TGTGCCAGTGGGGAGGCAGCTGGAAACACCATATATTTT.

The chain couples TRBV2 to TRBJ1-5; a possible D gene is TRBD1 (6 bases). Trimming stripped 5 bases from V and 1 base from J, with 9 bases between. CDR3 length: 14 residues. CDR1 is SNHLY and CDR2 is FYNNEI in the germline V gene. The CDR3 DNA reads as TGTGCCAGCAGTAGGGGGAACAGCAATCAGCCCCAGCATTTT. Its translation is CASSRGNSNQPQHF. The whole variable domain, remainder taken from reference TRBV2 and TRBJ1-5, is EPEVTQTPSHQVTQMGQEVILRCVPISNHLYFYWYRQILGQKVEFLVSFYNNEISEKSEIFDDQFSVERPDGSNFTLKIRSTKLEDSAMYFCASSRGNSNQPQHFGDGTRLSIL.

The chain links TRBV7-2 to TRBJ1-5; no firm D call. Between the trimmed V and J ends, which lost 1 base and 2 bases, there was a span of 3 bases. The CDR3 spans 13 residues. Per germline, CDR1 SGHTA and CDR2 FQGNSA. The CDR3 here is CASSLGRNQPQHF. The CDR3 coding sequence is TGTGCCAGCAGCTTAGGGCGCAATCAGCCCCAGCATTTT.

CDR3 residues: CASKQEDEQYF. CDR3 nucleotides: TGTGCCAGCAAGCAGGAAGACGAGCAGTACTTC. This sequence joins TRBV6-4 and TRBJ2-7; D unresolved. CDR1 is MRHNA and CDR2 is SNTAGT in the germline V gene. V lost 7 bases, J lost 5 bases, and 9 bases lay in between. The CDR3 consists of 11 residues.

Here the CDR3 reads CASSQGLEQYF. For the CDR3, the DNA is TGTGCCAGCAGCCAGGGGCTCGAGCAGTACTTC. This rearrangement joins TRBV14 to TRBJ2-7, with a weak D call TRBD1 (5 bases). The CDR3 has 11 amino acids. The germline gives CDR1 SGHDN, CDR2 FVKESK. Trimming shortened V by 3 bases and J by 6 bases, and 6 bases separated the two germline ends.

The V call is TRBV4-2, the J call TRBJ2-1; the D gene is possibly TRBD1 (5 bases). CDR3 length: 16 residues. Trimming took off 6 bases at V and 5 bases at J, with 20 bases between the two ends. Germline loops: CDR1 LGHNA, CDR2 YNFKEQ. CDR3 DNA: TGTGCCAGCAGATATAGGTTAAGCGACAGCCACAATGAGCAGTTCTTC. Translating it yields CASRYRLSDSHNEQFF.

This clone occurred once. The J gene is TRBJ1-1, the V gene TRBV5-1, with D hard to call. This CDR3 region has 14 residues. Per the germline V gene, CDR1 is SGHRS and CDR2 is YFSETQ. Trimming stripped 5 bases from V and 3 bases from J, with 14 bases between. CDR3 coding DNA: TGCGCCAGCAGAGAGAGGGTAACGGACACTGAAGCTTTCTTT. It specifies CASRERVTDTEAFF.

This chain connects TRBV7-3 to TRBJ2-3, with TRBD2 as a possible D gene (5 bases). CDR1 and CDR2 (germline): SGHTA, FQGTGA. V was shortened by 5 bases and J by 2 bases, with 8 bases between the two germline ends. This CDR3 region has 13 residues. The CDR3 loop is CASSPGNTDTQYF. The DNA for the CDR3 is TGTGCCAGCAGCCCCGGGAACACAGATACGCAGTATTTT.

The V gene is TRBV18, the J gene TRBJ1-6, with 8 bases lining up with TRBD1. The CDR3 extends over 18 amino acids. CDR1 is KGHSH and CDR2 is LQKENI in the germline V gene. Trimming cost V 2 bases and J 8 bases; bases outside gene matches: 14. In DNA form, the CDR3 reads TGTGCCAGCTCACCATCCGGGACAGGAAAAATTTCCCATTCACCCCTCCACTTT. This gives the protein CASSPSGTGKISHSPLHF.

This clone was recorded a few times. The V and J genes are TRBV10-1 and TRBJ1-2; D gene ambiguous. Germline-derived CDR1 and CDR2 are WNHNN and SYGVQD (reference sequence). V was cut by 0 bases and J by 8 bases, with 10 bases left in between. The CDR3 is 13 residues long. In nucleotides, the CDR3 is TGCGCCAGCAGTGAGTCCGGGTTGTGGGGCTACACCTTC. Protein: CASSESGLWGYTF.

V usage is TRBV9 and J usage is TRBJ1-4; 8 bases line up with TRBD1. The CDR3 extends over 16 amino acids. The ends lost 0 bases at V and 7 bases at J; junction bases unmatched: 8. From germline, CDR1 is SGDLS and CDR2 YYNGEE. The CDR3: CASSVGPRTGSEKLFF. In nucleotides, the CDR3 is TGTGCCAGCAGCGTAGGGCCTCGGACAGGGAGTGAAAAACTGTTTTTT.